This T cell receptor (beta chain) was retrieved from a study of blood T cell repertoires in COVID-19. Across the study: Some COVID-19 samples were acute and others convalescent; all came from the United States, Italy and Spain.

Here immunoSEQ multiplex PCR was the method, and the copy in TCRdb shows in-frame clones only, minus some. This table holds approximately 360,000 clones, around nine tenths found once. Cohorts were determined from participant-reported clinical history. V lost 7 bases, J lost 7 bases, and 17 bases lay in between. Looked up from germline, CDR1 is MDHEN and CDR2 is SYDVKM. This CDR3 has 13 amino acids. V and J are TRBV28 and TRBJ2-7; possibly TRBD2 for D (7 bases). The sequencing sample was made of PBMCs or T cells enriched from blood (not recorded which). The receptor was derived from a woman between 25 and 40 years old with acute COVID-19. The CDR3 sequence: CASTGGPPGEQYF. The CDR3 DNA follows: TGTGCCAGCACGGGGGGCCCTCCGGGGGAGCAGTACTTC. Variable domain in full (rest from reference TRBV28 and TRBJ2-7): DVKVTQSSRYLVKRTGEKVFLECVQDMDHENMFWYRQDPGLGLRLIYFSYDVKMKEKGDIPEGYSVSREKKERFSLILESASTNQTSMYLCASTGGPPGEQYFGPGTRLTVT.